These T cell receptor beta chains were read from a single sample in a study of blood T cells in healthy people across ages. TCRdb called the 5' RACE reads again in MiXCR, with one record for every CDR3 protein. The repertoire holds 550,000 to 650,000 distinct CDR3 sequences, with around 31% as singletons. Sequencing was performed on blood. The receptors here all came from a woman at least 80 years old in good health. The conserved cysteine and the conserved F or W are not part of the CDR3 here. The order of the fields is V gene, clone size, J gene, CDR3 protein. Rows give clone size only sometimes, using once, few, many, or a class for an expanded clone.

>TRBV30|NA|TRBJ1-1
AWSGGDKNTEAF
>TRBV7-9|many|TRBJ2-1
ASSREDTGTSDEQF
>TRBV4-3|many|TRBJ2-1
ASSHTPGLPYNEQF
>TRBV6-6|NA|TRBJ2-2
ASSYRAGRNTGELF
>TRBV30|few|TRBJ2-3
AWDVGGLTDTQY
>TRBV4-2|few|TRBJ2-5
ASSSPPSGGPETQY
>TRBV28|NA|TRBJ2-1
ASSLDGLEQF
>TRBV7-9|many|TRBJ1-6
ASSPGTGDNSPLH
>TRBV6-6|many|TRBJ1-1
ASISGGFVFEGAF
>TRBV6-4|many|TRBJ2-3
ASRDFNTDTQY
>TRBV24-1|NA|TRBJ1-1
ATSDTPGLEAF
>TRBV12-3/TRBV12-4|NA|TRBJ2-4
VSSFRNKNIQY
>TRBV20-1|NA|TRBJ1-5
SARPTTGNNQPQH
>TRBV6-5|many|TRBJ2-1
ASSYSRGSYNEQF
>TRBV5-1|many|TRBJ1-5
ASSPGQGGYSNQPQH
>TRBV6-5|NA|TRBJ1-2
ASSYSIRIGYT
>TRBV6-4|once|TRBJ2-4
ASTNPGKAKNIQY
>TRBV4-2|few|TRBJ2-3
ASSQSRQGWGDTQY
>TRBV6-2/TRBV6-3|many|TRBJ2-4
ASRTPLAKNIQY